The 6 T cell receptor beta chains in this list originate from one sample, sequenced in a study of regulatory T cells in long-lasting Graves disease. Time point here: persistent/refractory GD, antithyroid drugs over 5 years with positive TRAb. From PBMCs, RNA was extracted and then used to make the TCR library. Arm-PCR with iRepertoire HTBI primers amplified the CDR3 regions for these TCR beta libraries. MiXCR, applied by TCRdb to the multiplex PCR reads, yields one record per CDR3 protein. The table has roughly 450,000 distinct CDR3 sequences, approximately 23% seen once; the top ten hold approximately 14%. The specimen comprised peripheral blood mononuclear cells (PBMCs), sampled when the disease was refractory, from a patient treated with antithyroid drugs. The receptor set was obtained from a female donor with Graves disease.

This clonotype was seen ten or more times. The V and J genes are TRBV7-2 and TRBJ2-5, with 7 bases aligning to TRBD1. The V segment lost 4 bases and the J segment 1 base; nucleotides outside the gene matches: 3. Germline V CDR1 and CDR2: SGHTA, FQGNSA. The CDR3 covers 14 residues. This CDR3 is CASSSTGTQETQYF. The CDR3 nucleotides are TGTGCCAGCAGCTCGACAGGGACCCAAGAGACCCAGTACTTC.

The CDR3 nucleotides are TGTGCCAGCAGTTACTCGAGCGGCAGCTCTAACACCGGGGAGCTGTTTTTT. It codes for CASSYSSGSSNTGELFF. This rearrangement joins TRBV6-2 or TRBV6-3 to TRBJ2-2; TRBD2 might be the D (5 bases). With 0 bases removed from V and 2 bases from J, the gap between germline ends came to 13 bases. The germline gives CDR1 MNHEY, CDR2 SVGEGT. The CDR3 is 17 amino acids.

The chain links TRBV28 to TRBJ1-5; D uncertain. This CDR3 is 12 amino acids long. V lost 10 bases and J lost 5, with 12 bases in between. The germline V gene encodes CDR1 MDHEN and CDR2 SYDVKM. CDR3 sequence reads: CAIGSPDQPQHF. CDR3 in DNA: TGTGCCATTGGGTCACCAGATCAGCCCCAGCATTTT.

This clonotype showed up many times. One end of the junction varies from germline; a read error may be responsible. The CDR3 sequence is CASSQVSNTEAFF. The CDR3, as DNA: TGCGCCAGCAGCCAAGTATCGAACACTGAAGCTTTCTTT. The rearrangement joins TRBV3-1 to TRBJ1-1, with D uncertain. Germline V gives CDR1 LGHDT, CDR2 YNNKEL (reference sequence). The CDR3 has 13 residues.

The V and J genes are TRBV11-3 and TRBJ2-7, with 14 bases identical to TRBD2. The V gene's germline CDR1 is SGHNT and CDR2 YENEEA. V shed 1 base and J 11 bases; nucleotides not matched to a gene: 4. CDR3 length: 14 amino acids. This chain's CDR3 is CASSLVGLAGEEYF. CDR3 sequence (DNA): TGTGCCAGCAGCTTAGTGGGACTAGCGGGAGAGGAGTACTTC. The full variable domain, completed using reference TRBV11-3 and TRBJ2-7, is EAGVVQSPRYKIIEKKQPVAFWCNPISGHNTLYWYLQNLGQGPELLIRYENEEAVDDSQLPKDRFSAERLKGVDSTLKIQPAELGDSAVYLCASSLVGLAGEEYFGPGTRLTVT.

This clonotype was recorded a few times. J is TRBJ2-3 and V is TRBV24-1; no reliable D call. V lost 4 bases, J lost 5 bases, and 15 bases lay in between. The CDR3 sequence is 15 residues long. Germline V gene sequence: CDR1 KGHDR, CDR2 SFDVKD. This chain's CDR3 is CATSDPSSSRDTQYF. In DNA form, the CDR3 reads TGTGCCACCAGTGACCCAAGCAGCAGCCGAGATACGCAGTATTTT.